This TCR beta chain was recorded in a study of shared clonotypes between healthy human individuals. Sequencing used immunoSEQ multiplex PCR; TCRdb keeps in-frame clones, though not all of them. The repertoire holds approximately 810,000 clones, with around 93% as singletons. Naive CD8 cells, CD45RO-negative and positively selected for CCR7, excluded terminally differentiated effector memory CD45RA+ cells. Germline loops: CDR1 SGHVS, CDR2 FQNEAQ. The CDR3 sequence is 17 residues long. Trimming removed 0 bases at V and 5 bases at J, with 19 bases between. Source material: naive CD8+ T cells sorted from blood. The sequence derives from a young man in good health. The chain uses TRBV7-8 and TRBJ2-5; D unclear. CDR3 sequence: CASSLARVVSFRETQYF. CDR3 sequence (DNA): TGTGCCAGCAGCTTAGCCAGAGTTGTCTCCTTCCGGGAGACCCAGTACTTC.